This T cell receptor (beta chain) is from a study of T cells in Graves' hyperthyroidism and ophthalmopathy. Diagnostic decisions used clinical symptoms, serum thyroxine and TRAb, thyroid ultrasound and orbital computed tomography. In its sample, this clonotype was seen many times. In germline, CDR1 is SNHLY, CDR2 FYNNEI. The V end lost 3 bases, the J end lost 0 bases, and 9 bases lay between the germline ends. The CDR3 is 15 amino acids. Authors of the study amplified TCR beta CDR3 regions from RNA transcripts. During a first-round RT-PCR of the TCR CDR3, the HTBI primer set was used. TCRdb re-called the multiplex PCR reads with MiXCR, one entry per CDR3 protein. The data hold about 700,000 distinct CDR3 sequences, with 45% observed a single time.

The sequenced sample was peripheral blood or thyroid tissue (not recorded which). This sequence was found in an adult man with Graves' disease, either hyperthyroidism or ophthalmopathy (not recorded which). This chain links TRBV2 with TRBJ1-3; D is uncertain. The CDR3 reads CASSEGTYSGNTIYF. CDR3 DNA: TGTGCCAGCAGTGAGGGAACATACTCTGGAAACACCATATATTTT.